The 26 T cell receptor beta chains listed next were all sequenced from one sample in a study of CD8+ T cells in alopecia areata. Extracted RNA was reverse transcribed, and the resulting cDNA served as sequencing template. Sequencing was performed with immunoSEQ multiplex PCR; in TCRdb, only in-frame clones are kept and a portion is missing. The profile shows about 30,000 clones, approximately 60% of them singletons. Source material: NKG2D-high CD8+ T cells sorted from blood. These receptors were obtained from a human donor with alopecia areata.

This chain joins TRBV5-6 and TRBJ2-7; D unresolved. The CDR3 length is 12 residues. The V end was cut by 5 bases, the J end by 3 bases, with 9 bases between. CDR1 is SGHDT and CDR2 is YYEEEE in the germline V gene. CDR3 nucleotide sequence: TGTGCCAGCAGTTTCGGAGTCTACGAGCAGTACTTC. Its protein is CASSFGVYEQYF.

This clone has just one count. An end of the junction does not agree with germline; a read error may underlie this. The CDR3 loop is CASTHGLIPSNEQYF. For the CDR3, the DNA is TGTGCCAGCACCCACGGACTAATTCCCTCCAACGAGCAGTACTTC. The J gene is TRBJ2-7, the V gene TRBV6-5; D might be TRBD2 (6 bases). This CDR3 region has 15 residues. Per germline, CDR1 MNHEY and CDR2 SVGAGI.

The CDR3 coding sequence is TGTGCCAGCAGTTTATTCGATAGAAACAATGAGCAGTTCTTC. The encoded protein is CASSLFDRNNEQFF. This rearrangement joins TRBV27 to TRBJ2-1; D is ambiguous. V lost 1 base to trimming and J lost 5 bases, with 9 bases between them. Germline V CDR1 and CDR2: MNHEY, SMNVEV (reference sequence). The CDR3 consists of 14 residues.

CDR3 nucleotide sequence: TGTGCCAGCACCGAGGGGGGTAGCACAGATACGCAGTATTTT. Translating it yields CASTEGGSTDTQYF. The gene calls are TRBV9 and TRBJ2-3; D assignment may be TRBD1 or TRBD2 (6 bases each). The ends were cut back, 6 bases at V and 0 bases at J, with 11 bases in the middle. This CDR3 is 14 amino acids long. CDR1 and CDR2 from the germline V gene are SGDLS and YYNGEE.

The CDR3 protein is CASKVEQYGEKLFF. The CDR3 coding sequence is TGTGCCAGCAAGGTAGAACAGTATGGTGAAAAACTGTTTTTT. This rearrangement joins TRBV27 to TRBJ1-4; D unresolved. Per the germline V gene, CDR1 is MNHEY and CDR2 is SMNVEV (reference sequence). The CDR3 is 14 residues long. Trimming removed 7 bases at V and 7 bases at J, with 16 bases between.

The genes are TRBV6-5 and TRBJ2-7; 8 positions agree with TRBD2. Germline loops: CDR1 MNHEY, CDR2 SVGAGI. This CDR3 spans 12 amino acids. The V gene end was trimmed by 5 bases and the J gene end by 5 bases; junction bases not matched to a gene: 2. CDR3 sequence: CASSSGSHEQYF. The CDR3 DNA follows: TGTGCCAGCAGTAGCGGGAGCCACGAGCAGTACTTC.

V and J are TRBV9 and TRBJ2-7; 11 positions match TRBD2. Per the germline V gene, CDR1 is SGDLS and CDR2 is YYNGEE. V was pared by 4 bases and J by 2 bases, with 11 bases of the junction left unmatched. The CDR3 loop spans 17 amino acids. The CDR3 nucleotides read TGTGCCAGCAGCCCGCACACCGGTAGCGGGGGGGCCTACGAGCAGTACTTC. Protein product: CASSPHTGSGGAYEQYF.

The genes are TRBV27 and TRBJ2-5; TRBD1 agrees at 10 bases. The length of the CDR3 is 18 residues. In germline, CDR1 is MNHEY, CDR2 SMNVEV (reference sequence). The ends lost 0 bases at V and 2 bases at J; junction bases unmatched: 9. Here the CDR3 DNA reads TGTGCCAGCAGTTTATCTTTCTCTGGGACAGGGGCACAAGAGACCCAGTACTTC. Its translation: CASSLSFSGTGAQETQYF.

The CDR3 region is CASSQDRASGAYNEQFF. CDR3 DNA: TGTGCCAGCAGCCAAGATCGGGCTAGCGGGGCGTACAATGAGCAGTTCTTC. The chain couples TRBV4-2 to TRBJ2-1; TRBD2 aligns across 9 bases. The CDR3 consists of 17 residues. The germline CDR1 and CDR2 sequences are LGHNA and YNFKEQ. The V and J ends lost 0 bases and 4 bases, in that order; junction bases with no gene match: 7.

The chain joins TRBV7-9 to TRBJ2-1, with TRBD1 matching 8 bases. The CDR3 is 15 amino acids. Trimming cost V 1 base and J 6 bases; bases outside gene matches: 5. CDR1 is SEHNR and CDR2 is FQNEAQ in the germline V gene (reference sequence). The CDR3 sequence is CASSLGQGAFNEQFF. CDR3 coding DNA: TGTGCCAGCAGCTTAGGGCAGGGGGCCTTCAATGAGCAGTTCTTC.

The chain employs TRBV30 and TRBJ1-1; possibly TRBD1 for D (6 bases). CDR1 GTSNPN and CDR2 SVGIG come from the germline V gene (reference sequence). Trimming took off 1 base at V and 6 bases at J, with 15 bases between the two ends. The CDR3 covers 14 residues. The CDR3 loop reads CAWSGWGPVAEAFF. The CDR3 DNA reads TGTGCCTGGAGTGGATGGGGGCCGGTTGCTGAAGCTTTCTTT.

This chain connects TRBV29-1 to TRBJ1-1, with D uncertain. Germline V gene lookup returns CDR1 SQVTM and CDR2 ANQGSEA. CDR3 length equals 13 residues. The germline V and J ends were trimmed by 6 bases and 1 base, with 12 bases remaining between them. The CDR3, as DNA: TGCAGCGTCGGAATAAGAACGAACACTGAAGCTTTCTTT. It yields the protein CSVGIRTNTEAFF.

The chain carries TRBV7-9 and TRBJ2-2, with 10 bases lining up with TRBD1. V lost 3 bases and J lost 7; bases outside the gene matches: 5. CDR3 length: 15 residues. Germline CDR1 is SEHNR and CDR2 is FQNEAQ (reference sequence). The CDR3 bases are TGTGCCAGCAGCTTCGACAGGGGGCGCGGCGGGGAGCTGTTTTTT. This sequence encodes CASSFDRGRGGELFF.

This chain connects TRBV4-2 to TRBJ2-5; D is unclear. Germline CDR1 and CDR2: LGHNA and YNFKEQ. Trimming stripped 1 base from V and 5 bases from J, with 11 bases between. This CDR3 comprises 14 residues. The CDR3 spells CASSQGTERETQYF. The DNA of the CDR3 is TGTGCCAGCAGCCAAGGGACCGAGAGGGAGACCCAGTACTTC.

The gene calls are TRBV27 and TRBJ1-4; the D gene is possibly TRBD1 (5 bases). The ends were cut back, 2 bases at V and 7 bases at J, with 11 bases in the middle. Germline loops: CDR1 MNHEY, CDR2 SMNVEV (reference sequence). This CDR3 region has 14 residues. The CDR3 DNA follows: TGTGCCAGCAGTTTAGGAGGGGTTGGTGAAAAACTGTTTTTT. As protein: CASSLGGVGEKLFF.

The count of this clone is one. For the CDR3, the DNA is TGTGCCAGTAGTATAGACGCCAGGGGAGCGAACACTGAAGCTTTCTTT. It is translated as CASSIDARGANTEAFF. The chain couples TRBV19 to TRBJ1-1, with D tentatively TRBD1 (6 bases). Per the germline V gene, CDR1 is LNHDA and CDR2 is SQIVND (reference sequence). CDR3 length equals 16 residues. V was pared by 0 bases and J by 1 base, with 12 bases between.

There are a few counts of this clone. The chain recombines TRBV4-1 with TRBJ2-1, with 8 bases lining up with TRBD2. This CDR3 region has 15 residues. Trimming took 3 bases from V and 8 from J; bases not matched to a gene: 9. In germline, CDR1 is MGHRA, CDR2 YSYEKL. CDR3 coding DNA: TGCGCCAGCAGCCAGCGACTAGCGCCCTCTGATGAGCAGTTCTTC. This gives the protein CASSQRLAPSDEQFF.

The rearrangement uses TRBV29-1 and TRBJ1-1, with 11 nucleotides matching TRBD1. The length of the CDR3 is 14 residues. Germline V gene lookup returns CDR1 SQVTM and CDR2 ANQGSEA. With V trimmed by 7 bases and J by 4 bases, 8 bases remained unmatched. The CDR3 DNA reads as TGCAGCGCCCAAGGGACAGGGGGAAGCACTGAAGCTTTCTTT. Encoded protein: CSAQGTGGSTEAFF.

The chain couples TRBV19 to TRBJ2-1, with 9 bases identical to TRBD2. Germline CDR1 LNHDA, CDR2 SQIVND (reference sequence). This CDR3 comprises 18 residues. V lost 6 bases and J lost 0; bases outside the gene matches: 12. CDR3 loop: CASRPRGLAGTSYNEQFF. In DNA, the CDR3 is TGTGCCAGTAGACCGCGGGGGCTAGCGGGGACCTCCTACAATGAGCAGTTCTTC.

The CDR3 DNA reads as TGCAGCGCGTCAACCAACCCCGGGGGTTTGCATGAGCAGTTCTTC. The encoded protein is CSASTNPGGLHEQFF. The gene calls are TRBV29-1 and TRBJ2-1; tentative D call: TRBD2 (6 bases). CDR1 is SQVTM, CDR2 ANQGSEA, per germline. Trimming stripped 7 bases from V and 8 bases from J, with 24 bases between. The length of the CDR3 is 15 residues.

This clone was seen a handful of times. The chain couples TRBV20-1 to TRBJ1-2; D perhaps matches TRBD1 (5 bases). CDR1 and CDR2 from the germline V gene are DFQATT and SNEGSKA (reference sequence). Trimming shortened V by 3 bases and J by 7 bases, and 6 bases separated the two germline ends. The CDR3 is 10 residues long. CDR3 amino acids: CSARGVGYTF. DNA for the CDR3: TGCAGTGCTAGGGGGGTTGGCTACACCTTC.

The genes are TRBV27 and TRBJ2-7, with 8 positions matching TRBD1. Trimming at V came to 0 bases and at J to 7 bases, leaving 5 bases not matched to a gene. Germline V lookup: CDR1 MNHEY, CDR2 SMNVEV (reference sequence). The CDR3 is 14 amino acids. This CDR3 reads CASSLSTGVDEQYF. The CDR3 nucleotides read TGTGCCAGCAGTTTATCGACAGGGGTTGATGAGCAGTACTTC.

CDR3 coding DNA: TGTGCCTGGAGTGTACAGGGGAATCAGCCCCAGCATTTT. This sequence encodes CAWSVQGNQPQHF. The V call is TRBV30, the J call TRBJ1-5, with 7 bases fitting TRBD1. Germline loops: CDR1 GTSNPN, CDR2 SVGIG (reference sequence). The CDR3 has 13 amino acids. Unmatched junction bases numbered 0, after V lost 0 bases and J lost 4 bases.

This clone occurred once. The chain has TRBV7-2 and TRBJ2-7, with 10 bases that match TRBD1. The V gene's germline CDR1 is SGHTA and CDR2 FQGNSA. Trimming removed 1 base from V and 3 bases from J; junction bases left unmatched: 15. The CDR3 extends over 19 amino acids. The CDR3 region has the DNA TGTGCCAGCAGCTTAGTCCCCGGCGGGTTTGGGGACAGGGGCTACGAGCAGTACTTC. Encoded protein: CASSLVPGGFGDRGYEQYF.

The chain joins TRBV7-9 to TRBJ2-3; D call uncertain. Trimming left V 5 bases short and J 1 base short, with 4 bases between. Germline V lookup: CDR1 SEHNR, CDR2 FQNEAQ (reference sequence). The CDR3 length is 12 residues. CDR3 bases: TGTGCCAGCAGCACCCGCACAGATACGCAGTATTTT. It translates to CASSTRTDTQYF. Full variable domain (remainder filled in from reference TRBV7-9 and TRBJ2-3): DTGVSQNPRHKITKRGQNVTFRCDPISEHNRLYWYRQTLGQGPEFLTYFQNEAQLEKSRLLSDRFSAERPKGSFSTLEIQRTEQGDSAMYLCASSTRTDTQYFGPGTRLTVL.

This clone was seen a handful of times. The rearrangement links TRBV28 to TRBJ2-7; either TRBD1 or TRBD2 may fit D (7 bases each). Trimming took 3 bases from V and 3 from J, leaving 12 bases between them. Per the germline V gene, CDR1 is MDHEN and CDR2 is SYDVKM. CDR3 size: 14 residues. The CDR3 loop is CASSFGGTDYEQYF. The CDR3 DNA reads TGTGCCAGCAGTTTCGGGGGGACAGACTACGAGCAGTACTTC.